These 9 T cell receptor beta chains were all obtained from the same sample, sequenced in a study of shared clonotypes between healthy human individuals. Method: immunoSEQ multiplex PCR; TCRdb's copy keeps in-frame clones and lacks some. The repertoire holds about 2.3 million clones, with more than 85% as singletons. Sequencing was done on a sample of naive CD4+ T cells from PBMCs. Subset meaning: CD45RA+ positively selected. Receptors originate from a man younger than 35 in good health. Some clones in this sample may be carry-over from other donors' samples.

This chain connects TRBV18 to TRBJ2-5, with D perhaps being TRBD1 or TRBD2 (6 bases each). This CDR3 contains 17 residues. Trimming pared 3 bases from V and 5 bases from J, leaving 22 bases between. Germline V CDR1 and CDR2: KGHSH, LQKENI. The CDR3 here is CASSPTGGTSALETQYF. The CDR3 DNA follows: TGTGCCAGCTCACCTACCGGCGGGACATCCGCCCTTGAGACCCAGTACTTC.

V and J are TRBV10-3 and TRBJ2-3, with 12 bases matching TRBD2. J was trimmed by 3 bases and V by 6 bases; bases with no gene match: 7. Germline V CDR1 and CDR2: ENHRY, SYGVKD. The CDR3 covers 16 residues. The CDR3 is CAIRDTTSGRTDTQYF. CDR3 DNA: TGTGCCATCAGAGATACGACTAGCGGGAGAACAGATACGCAGTATTTT.

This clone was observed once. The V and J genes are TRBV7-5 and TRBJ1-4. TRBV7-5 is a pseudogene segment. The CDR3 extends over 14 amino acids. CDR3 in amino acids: CVRSLVPYREKLFF. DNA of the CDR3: TGTGTCAGAAGCTTAGTCCCTTACCGTGAAAAACTGTTTTTT.

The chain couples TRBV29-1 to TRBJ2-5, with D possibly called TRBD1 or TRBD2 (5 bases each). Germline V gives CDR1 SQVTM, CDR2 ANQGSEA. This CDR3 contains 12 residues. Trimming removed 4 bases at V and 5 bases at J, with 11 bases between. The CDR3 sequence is CSVVPGTETQYF. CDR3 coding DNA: TGCAGCGTTGTCCCCGGGACGGAGACCCAGTACTTC.

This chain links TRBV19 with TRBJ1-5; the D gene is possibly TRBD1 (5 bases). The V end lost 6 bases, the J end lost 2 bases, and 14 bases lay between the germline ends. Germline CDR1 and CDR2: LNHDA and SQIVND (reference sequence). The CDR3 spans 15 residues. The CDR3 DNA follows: TGTGCCAGTAGAAGAGGGCAGGGAGGCAATCAGCCCCAGCATTTT. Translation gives CASRRGQGGNQPQHF.

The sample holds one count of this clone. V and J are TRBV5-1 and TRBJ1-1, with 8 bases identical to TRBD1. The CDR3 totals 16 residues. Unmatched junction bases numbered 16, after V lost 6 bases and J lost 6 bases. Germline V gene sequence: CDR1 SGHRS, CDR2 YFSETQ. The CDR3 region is CASTPSRQGKTAEAFF. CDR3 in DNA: TGCGCCAGCACCCCTTCCCGACAGGGGAAGACCGCTGAAGCTTTCTTT.

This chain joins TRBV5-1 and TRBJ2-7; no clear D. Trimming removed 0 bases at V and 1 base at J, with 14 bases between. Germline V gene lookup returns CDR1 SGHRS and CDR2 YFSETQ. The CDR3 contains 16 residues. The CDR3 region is CASSLVVLTASYEQYF. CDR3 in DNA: TGCGCCAGCAGCTTGGTGGTCCTCACAGCTTCCTACGAGCAGTACTTC. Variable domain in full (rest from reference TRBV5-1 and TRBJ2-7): KAGVTQTPRYLIKTRGQQVTLSCSPISGHRSVSWYQQTPGQGLQFLFEYFSETQRNKGNFPGRFSGRQFSNSRSEMNVSTLELGDSALYLCASSLVVLTASYEQYFGPGTRLTVT.

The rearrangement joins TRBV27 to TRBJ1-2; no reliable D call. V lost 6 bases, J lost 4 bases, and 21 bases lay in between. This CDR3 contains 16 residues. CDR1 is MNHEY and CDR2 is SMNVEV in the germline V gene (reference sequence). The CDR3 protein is CASRGNSPTNSYGYTF. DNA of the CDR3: TGTGCCAGCAGGGGGAACAGTCCTACGAACTCCTATGGCTACACCTTC.

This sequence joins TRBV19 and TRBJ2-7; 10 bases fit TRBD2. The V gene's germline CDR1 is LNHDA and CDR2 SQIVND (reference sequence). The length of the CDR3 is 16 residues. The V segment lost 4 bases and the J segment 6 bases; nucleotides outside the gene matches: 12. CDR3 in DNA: TGTGCCAGTAGTAAACAGCGGGAGGGCCTCGGGTCCGAGCAGTACTTC. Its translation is CASSKQREGLGSEQYF. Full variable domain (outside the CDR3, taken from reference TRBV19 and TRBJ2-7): DGGITQSPKYLFRKEGQNVTLSCEQNLNHDAMYWYRQDPGQGLRLIYYSQIVNDFQKGDIAEGYSVSREKKESFPLTVTSAQKNPTAFYLCASSKQREGLGSEQYFGPGTRLTVT.